This entry lists 28 T cell receptor beta chains sequenced from one sample in a study of T cells in tumors after PD-1 blockade. Clones were sequenced by immunoSEQ multiplex PCR, and TCRdb holds only the in-frame ones, with some missing. The table includes around 60,000 clones, 80% detected once. The sample here was PBMCs, taken before anti-PD-1 treatment. The receptors originated from a human donor with basal cell carcinoma.

V gene TRBV7-2 combines with J gene TRBJ2-7; 9 bases align to TRBD2. The CDR3 contains 16 residues. V was clipped by 5 bases and J by 2 bases; unmatched bases: 10. Germline values: CDR1 SGHTA, CDR2 FQGNSA. The CDR3 nucleotides are TGTGCCAGCAGCACGCTACTAGCGGGTTTTACCTACGAGCAGTACTTC. Its protein is CASSTLLAGFTYEQYF.

The V and J genes are TRBV27 and TRBJ1-6, with D possibly being TRBD1 (5 bases). The V and J ends lost 0 bases and 11 bases respectively, with 23 bases between them. The germline V gene has CDR1 MNHEY and CDR2 SMNVEV (reference sequence). The CDR3 totals 18 residues. The CDR3 nucleotides are TGTGCCAGCAGTTTATCGTCTCCTGGGGCAGGAAGGAAGGCACCCCTCCACTTT. Amino acids: CASSLSSPGAGRKAPLHF.

The V call is TRBV5-1, the J call TRBJ2-6, with D perhaps given as TRBD1 or TRBD2 (5 bases each). Germline loops: CDR1 SGHRS, CDR2 YFSETQ. Trimming cost V 4 bases and J 0 bases, with 14 bases left between them. The CDR3 extends over 17 amino acids. The CDR3 DNA follows: TGCGCCAGCAGCCTCTCGGGACGGAGCTCTGGGGCCAACGTCCTGACTTTC. Amino acid sequence: CASSLSGRSSGANVLTF.

V usage is TRBV29-1 and J usage is TRBJ2-1; 7 bases align to TRBD2. Germline values: CDR1 SQVTM, CDR2 ANQGSEA. This CDR3 region has 14 residues. V lost 7 bases, J lost 1 base, and 7 bases stayed unmatched. CDR3 in DNA: TGCAGCGGCTTGGGGGGGGTTTCCTACAATGAGCAGTTCTTC. This gives the protein CSGLGGVSYNEQFF.

This chain links TRBV7-8 with TRBJ1-5, with D tentatively TRBD1 (5 bases). Germline assignment: CDR1 SGHVS and CDR2 FQNEAQ. Trimming took off 2 bases at V and 1 base at J, with 9 bases between the two ends. This CDR3 comprises 15 residues. CDR3 nucleotide sequence: TGTGCCAGCAGCTTAAACAGGTTGAGCAATCAGCCCCAGCATTTT. Its protein is CASSLNRLSNQPQHF.

As to this clone: In the same sample, other DNA sequences code for this CDR3. The chain combines TRBV7-6 with TRBJ2-7; 12 bases map to TRBD1. Germline values: CDR1 SGHVS, CDR2 FNYEAQ. The CDR3 covers 15 residues. With V trimmed by 1 base and J by 6 bases, 4 bases remained unmatched. This chain's CDR3 is CASSLGGQGAGEQYF. CDR3 coding DNA: TGTGCCAGCAGCTTAGGGGGACAGGGGGCAGGCGAGCAGTACTTC.

The chain employs TRBV7-9 and TRBJ1-2; no definite D call. CDR3 length: 16 residues. In germline, CDR1 is SEHNR, CDR2 FQNEAQ (reference sequence). Trimming removed 4 bases from V and 0 bases from J, with 15 bases in between. The CDR3 region has the DNA TGTGCCAGCAGCTCGATCCCCGCCGGGACTAACTATGGCTACACCTTC. Translation gives CASSSIPAGTNYGYTF.

This sequence joins TRBV30 and TRBJ1-2; D is uncertain. The CDR3 runs to 13 residues. Germline V gene data show CDR1 as GTSNPN and CDR2 as SVGIG (reference sequence). Trimming removed 0 bases at V and 6 bases at J, with 11 bases between. The CDR3 DNA reads TGTGCCTGGAGTGTACGAGGACCCCATGGCTACACCTTC. The encoded protein is CAWSVRGPHGYTF.

The chain couples TRBV20-1 to TRBJ2-7; 8 nucleotides agree with TRBD2. Trimming at V came to 3 bases and at J to 0 bases, leaving 13 bases not matched to a gene. The CDR3 is made up of 17 amino acids. The germline V gene encodes CDR1 DFQATT and CDR2 SNEGSKA (reference sequence). The CDR3 loop reads CSASPPGGLLSSYEQYF. DNA of the CDR3: TGCAGTGCTAGTCCGCCGGGGGGGCTCTTGAGCTCCTACGAGCAGTACTTC.

This chain connects TRBV7-8 to TRBJ2-7; 11 bases match TRBD2. The CDR3 is 14 amino acids. Germline lookup yields CDR1 SGHVS and CDR2 FQNEAQ. Trimming cost V 3 bases and J 6 bases; bases outside gene matches: 4. CDR3: CASSLGTSGGEQYF. The DNA for the CDR3 is TGTGCCAGCAGCTTGGGGACTAGCGGCGGCGAGCAGTACTTC.

The sample holds a few counts of this clone. This chain links TRBV27 with TRBJ1-2; 8 bases fit TRBD1. The CDR3 sequence is 14 residues long. Germline loops: CDR1 MNHEY, CDR2 SMNVEV (reference sequence). With 5 bases clipped from V and 6 bases from J, the junction kept 8 bases outside the gene matches. Here the CDR3 DNA reads TGTGCCAGCAGTAGTATTAGGACAGGGAATGGCTACACCTTC. It specifies CASSSIRTGNGYTF.

This clone has just one count. This chain uses TRBV6-6 with TRBJ1-1; tentative D call: TRBD1 (6 bases). Germline V CDR1 and CDR2: MNHNY, SVGAGI (reference sequence). This CDR3 region has 14 residues. The V end lost 5 bases, the J end lost 5 bases, and 15 bases lay between the germline ends. The CDR3 DNA follows: TGTGCCAGCAGTCGGGACATTCCGGGGACTGAAGCTTTCTTT. Encoded protein: CASSRDIPGTEAFF.

The chain employs TRBV6-5 and TRBJ2-2; TRBD1 or TRBD2 may be the D gene (5 bases each). The CDR3 runs to 14 residues. Germline values: CDR1 MNHEY, CDR2 SVGAGI. Trimming took 6 bases from V and 4 from J, leaving 12 bases between them. The CDR3 nucleotides read TGTGCCAGCAGACCCGAGGGGAGCACCGGGGAGCTGTTTTTT. It specifies CASRPEGSTGELFF.

The chain couples TRBV10-3 to TRBJ1-5; D is undetermined. From germline, CDR1 is ENHRY and CDR2 SYGVKD. The CDR3 covers 15 residues. Trimming took 10 bases from V and 0 from J, leaving 16 bases between them. The CDR3, as DNA: TGTGCCACCTTACCTGGCCAATATAGCAATCAGCCCCAGCATTTT. Translation gives CATLPGQYSNQPQHF.

This CDR3 reads CASSLTAFSTDTQYF. The CDR3 region has the DNA TGTGCCAGCAGCTTGACAGCATTTAGCACAGATACGCAGTATTTT. This rearrangement joins TRBV7-2 to TRBJ2-3; possible D gene TRBD1, 5 bases. CDR1 and CDR2 from the germline V gene are SGHTA and FQGNSA. This CDR3 has 15 residues. Between the trimmed V and J ends, which lost 3 bases and 0 bases, there was a span of 10 bases.

The chain couples TRBV2 to TRBJ1-1, with D maybe TRBD1 (5 bases). Germline V gives CDR1 SNHLY, CDR2 FYNNEI. CDR3 length: 13 residues. V was trimmed by 0 bases and J by 7 bases, leaving 9 bases between them. CDR3 in amino acids: CASSEAGVGEAFF. CDR3 nucleotides: TGTGCCAGCAGTGAAGCAGGGGTGGGTGAAGCTTTCTTT.

V gene TRBV12-3 or TRBV12-4 combines with J gene TRBJ1-5; perhaps TRBD1 as D (6 bases). The CDR3 loop spans 13 amino acids. Between the trimmed V and J ends, which lost 6 bases and 6 bases, there was a span of 12 bases. The CDR3 coding sequence is TGTGCCAGCAGGGTAAGGGGGGCTCAGCCCCAGCATTTT. Protein product: CASRVRGAQPQHF.

The chain employs TRBV5-6 and TRBJ1-5; 10 nucleotides match TRBD1. Losses at the gene ends were 2 bases for V and 5 bases for J; bases not matched to a gene: 10. The CDR3 runs 17 residues. Germline V gene sequence: CDR1 SGHDT, CDR2 YYEEEE. The CDR3 nucleotides read TGTGCCAGCAGCTTATTAACGGACAGGGGGAGGGATCAGCCCCAGCATTTT. Encoded protein: CASSLLTDRGRDQPQHF. Supplemented by reference TRBV5-6 and TRBJ1-5, the full variable domain reads DAGVTQSPTHLIKTRGQQVTLRCSPKSGHDTVSWYQQALGQGPQFIFQYYEEEERQRGNFPDRFSGHQFPNYSSELNVNALLLGDSALYLCASSLLTDRGRDQPQHFGDGTRLSIL.

The CDR3 DNA reads as TGTGCCTTACAGCCCTCCGTTAATGAAAAACTGTTTTTT. It translates to CALQPSVNEKLFF. The genes are TRBV30 and TRBJ1-4; D is uncertain. The V gene lost 7 bases and the J gene lost 4 bases, with 13 bases spanning the gap. The CDR3 loop spans 13 amino acids. Germline CDR1 and CDR2: GTSNPN and SVGIG (reference sequence).

J is TRBJ2-6 and V is TRBV19; no reliable D call. The V and J ends lost 3 bases and 0 bases respectively, with 6 bases between them. Germline CDR1 reads LNHDA; CDR2 reads SQIVND (reference sequence). The CDR3 is made up of 15 amino acids. This CDR3 reads CASSMGNSGANVLTF. CDR3 DNA: TGTGCCAGTAGTATGGGAAACTCTGGGGCCAACGTCCTGACTTTC. Using reference TRBV19 and TRBJ2-6 for the parts outside the CDR3, the full variable domain is DGGITQSPKYLFRKEGQNVTLSCEQNLNHDAMYWYRQDPGQGLRLIYYSQIVNDFQKGDIAEGYSVSREKKESFPLTVTSAQKNPTAFYLCASSMGNSGANVLTFGAGSRLTVL.

The rearrangement links TRBV20-1 to TRBJ1-3; unclear D gene. V was trimmed by 4 bases and J by 4 bases, leaving 5 bases between them. Germline values: CDR1 DFQATT, CDR2 SNEGSKA (reference sequence). The CDR3 extends over 11 amino acids. The CDR3 protein is CSATDGNTIYF. For the CDR3, the DNA is TGCAGTGCTACGGACGGAAACACCATATATTTT.

This chain uses TRBV6-5 with TRBJ2-7; D perhaps matches TRBD1 (6 bases). The germline V gene encodes CDR1 MNHEY and CDR2 SVGAGI. V lost 5 bases and J 4 bases, leaving 18 bases between the germline ends. The CDR3 has 15 residues. The CDR3 is CASSTTGQLRYEQYF. CDR3 bases: TGTGCCAGCAGTACGACGGGACAACTCCGATACGAGCAGTACTTC.

J is TRBJ2-2 and V is TRBV5-1; tentative D call: TRBD1 (5 bases). V lost 2 bases, J lost 6 bases, and 8 bases lay in between. The CDR3 totals 13 residues. CDR1 and CDR2 (germline): SGHRS, YFSETQ. For the CDR3, the DNA is TGCGCCAGCAGCTTCCTAGGGGCCGGGGAGCTGTTTTTT. It translates to CASSFLGAGELFF.

This chain uses TRBV4-2 with TRBJ2-2; the match to TRBD2 covers 8 bases. J lost 4 bases, V lost 1 base, and 11 bases had no gene match. From germline, CDR1 is LGHNA and CDR2 YNFKEQ. The CDR3 sequence is 18 residues long. The CDR3: CASSQGHGGASGTGELFF. Here the CDR3 DNA reads TGTGCCAGCAGCCAAGGACACGGGGGGGCCTCAGGCACCGGGGAGCTGTTTTTT.

The chain uses TRBV30 and TRBJ2-3; 14 bases map to TRBD2. The CDR3 has 20 residues. Unmatched junction bases numbered 12, after V lost 1 base and J lost 0 bases. Germline V gives CDR1 GTSNPN, CDR2 SVGIG (reference sequence). CDR3: CAWSALGTSGGTSSTDTQYF. DNA of the CDR3: TGTGCCTGGAGTGCTTTGGGGACTAGCGGGGGAACCTCTAGCACAGATACGCAGTATTTT.

The chain recombines TRBV29-1 with TRBJ2-3, with 8 bases fitting TRBD1. This CDR3 is built from 17 residues. Germline values: CDR1 SQVTM, CDR2 ANQGSEA. The junction had 17 bases not matched to a gene; V was cut back by 6 bases and J by 3 bases. CDR3 loop: CSVNLMPGQGRTDTQYF. The CDR3 DNA sequence: TGCAGCGTCAACCTAATGCCAGGACAGGGTAGGACAGATACGCAGTATTTT.

This chain links TRBV7-6 with TRBJ2-7; D uncertain. The CDR3 totals 14 residues. V gave up 6 bases and J gave up 1 base, with 13 bases separating them. Germline CDR1 SGHVS, CDR2 FNYEAQ. The DNA of the CDR3 is TGTGCCAGCAGACGAACTACACTTTCCTACGAGCAGTACTTC. Translating gives CASRRTTLSYEQYF.

This rearrangement joins TRBV5-4 to TRBJ1-3; the match to TRBD1 covers 7 bases. The V and J ends lost 5 bases and 0 bases, in that order; junction bases with no gene match: 5. The CDR3 extends over 15 amino acids. Germline CDR1 and CDR2: SGHNT and YYREEE (reference sequence). This CDR3 reads CASSRRQGSGNTIYF. The DNA for the CDR3 is TGTGCCAGCAGTCGGAGACAGGGCTCTGGAAACACCATATATTTT. Filled out from reference TRBV5-4 and TRBJ1-3, the complete variable domain reads ETGVTQSPTHLIKTRGQQVTLRCSSQSGHNTVSWYQQALGQGPQFIFQYYREEENGRGNFPPRFSGLQFPNYSSELNVNALELDDSALYLCASSRRQGSGNTIYFGEGSWLTVV.